The entry below gives a single T cell receptor beta chain sequence along with its context. Its antigen is not identified. This sample stems from a study of T-cell memory formation after mild COVID-19. Overall study: Largely donor-specific TCR clusters were found. Study-level findings and limits: Contracting clones, day 15 to 85, had balanced CD4/CD8, and later expanders favored CD4+. Pre-infection memory held some responding clones, suggesting pre-existing cross-reactive T cells responded.

This CDR3 region has 14 residues. The germline V gene encodes CDR1 ENHRY and CDR2 SYGVKD. V was shortened by 11 bases and J by 4 bases, with 19 bases between the two germline ends. Amplification by 5'RACE using constant-segment primers produced TCR alpha and TCR beta cDNA libraries that carried sample barcodes and UMIs. TCRdb reprocessed the 5' RACE reads via MiXCR and lists one record per CDR3 protein. The table records around 530,000 distinct CDR3 sequences, 20% to 25% of them present only once. The TCR was taken from an adult woman who had mild COVID-19 (a few samples of this study predate the infection). Cell type and time point are not known. Input material: PBMCs or a T cell subset sorted from them (not recorded which). This chain uses TRBV10-3 with TRBJ2-3; tentative D call: TRBD2 (8 bases). DNA of the CDR3: TGTGCCTCCACTAGCGGAGGGGGCGCAGATACGCAGTATTTT. Its translation: CASTSGGGADTQYF.